Below, 18 T cell receptor beta chains from the same sample are listed, as sequenced in a study of shared clonotypes between healthy human individuals. Data came from immunoSEQ multiplex PCR; TCRdb stores just in-frame clones and leaves some out. Here the sample spans about 110,000 clones, around 71% being singletons. Sequencing was carried out using memory CD8+ T cells sorted from blood. Described subset: CD45RO+ cells pooled with CCR7-negative TemRA cells. The source is a woman in her 30s in good health.

This chain connects TRBV5-1 to TRBJ2-7; D is undetermined. This CDR3 comprises 16 residues. Trimming left V 0 bases short and J 2 bases short, with 15 bases between. CDR1 is SGHRS, CDR2 YFSETQ, per germline. CDR3 in DNA: TGCGCCAGCAGCTTGGATCTGGCCTTCTCGGCCTACGAGCAGTACTTC. It codes for CASSLDLAFSAYEQYF.

As for this clone: This specimen includes other DNA sequences encoding the same CDR3. The chain recombines TRBV9 with TRBJ2-3, with 7 bases aligning to TRBD2. Trimming took 0 bases from V and 4 from J; bases not matched to a gene: 2. The V gene's germline CDR1 is SGDLS and CDR2 YYNGEE. The CDR3 contains 14 residues. CDR3 coding DNA: TGTGCCAGCAGCGTAGCGGGAGGTTCAGATACGCAGTATTTT. Translation gives CASSVAGGSDTQYF.

This chain uses TRBV5-1 with TRBJ1-1; 9 bases are a match to TRBD1. Germline V gives CDR1 SGHRS, CDR2 YFSETQ. The CDR3 length is 14 residues. The V and J ends lost 4 bases and 3 bases, in that order; junction bases with no gene match: 4. CDR3 residues: CASSGGQGYTEAFF. Here the CDR3 DNA reads TGCGCCAGCAGCGGGGGACAGGGATACACTGAAGCTTTCTTT.

The gene calls are TRBV2 and TRBJ2-3; D may be TRBD1 (5 bases). Germline values: CDR1 SNHLY, CDR2 FYNNEI. The ends were cut back, 4 bases at V and 1 base at J, with 12 bases in the middle. The CDR3 runs 15 residues. The DNA for the CDR3 is TGTGCCAGCAGTGGCGTTCAGACAGGCACAGATACGCAGTATTTT. This translates into CASSGVQTGTDTQYF.

The CDR3 nucleotides are TGTGCCAGCAGCCGTGGACAGGGGAATTATTGGCAGTACTTC. It translates to CASSRGQGNYWQYF. The chain combines TRBV5-8 with TRBJ2-7; 9 nucleotides line up with TRBD1. The germline gives CDR1 SGHTS, CDR2 YDEGEE. V was clipped by 4 bases and J by 9 bases; unmatched bases: 11. The CDR3 totals 14 residues.

This clone came up many times. This chain uses TRBV4-1 with TRBJ2-6; 8 bases agree with TRBD2. The CDR3 is made up of 17 amino acids. The junction had 7 bases not matched to a gene; V was cut back by 6 bases and J by 0 bases. Germline lookup yields CDR1 MGHRA and CDR2 YSYEKL. CDR3 DNA sequence: TGCGCCAGCAGGCCCGTCGGGGGGGACTCTGGGGCCAACGTCCTGACTTTC. Protein product: CASRPVGGDSGANVLTF.

V and J are TRBV28 and TRBJ1-2, with D unresolved. With 3 bases removed from V and 4 bases from J, the gap between germline ends came to 9 bases. The germline CDR1 and CDR2 sequences are MDHEN and SYDVKM. The CDR3 has 13 residues. CDR3 sequence reads: CASSLGRTYGYTF. The CDR3 DNA is TGTGCCAGCAGTTTGGGCAGGACCTATGGCTACACCTTC.

In DNA, the CDR3 is TGTGCCAGCAGTGAATTTCAGGGACAGGGGACAGATACGCAGTATTTT. It encodes CASSEFQGQGTDTQYF. The V gene is TRBV25-1, the J gene TRBJ2-3; 10 bases align to TRBD1. J lost 3 bases, V lost 1 base, and 4 bases had no gene match. The CDR3 loop spans 16 amino acids. Germline values: CDR1 MGHDK, CDR2 SYGVNS.

This clone was detected a few times. The gene calls are TRBV28 and TRBJ1-5; no clear D gene. Germline V gene sequence: CDR1 MDHEN, CDR2 SYDVKM. Trimming stripped 3 bases from V and 9 bases from J, with 15 bases between. The CDR3 spans 14 residues. The CDR3 coding sequence is TGTGCCAGCAGTTTCGACGGAGCCCGATGGCCCCAGCATTTT. The encoded protein is CASSFDGARWPQHF.

V is TRBV6-4 and J is TRBJ1-2; D is perhaps TRBD1 (5 bases). This CDR3 spans 14 amino acids. The germline V gene has CDR1 MRHNA and CDR2 SNTAGT. The V end was cut by 2 bases, the J end by 8 bases, with 15 bases between. Written as DNA, the CDR3 is TGTGCCAGCAGTGACCTTGTCGGCGAGGGGGGCTACACCTTC. Residues: CASSDLVGEGGYTF.

The chain combines TRBV25-1 with TRBJ1-3; no firm D call. The CDR3 spans 14 residues. Trimming stripped 3 bases from V and 0 bases from J, with 6 bases between. CDR1 and CDR2 (germline): MGHDK, SYGVNS. This chain's CDR3 is CASSEGISGNTIYF. The CDR3, as DNA: TGTGCCAGCAGTGAGGGAATCTCTGGAAACACCATATATTTT. The full variable domain, completed using reference TRBV25-1 and TRBJ1-3, is EADIYQTPRYLVIGTGKKITLECSQTMGHDKMYWYQQDPGMELHLIHYSYGVNSTEKGDLSSESTVSRIRTEHFPLTLESARPSHTSQYLCASSEGISGNTIYFGEGSWLTVV.

This clone was detected only once. The J gene is TRBJ2-1, the V gene TRBV4-1; D remains unclear. CDR3 length: 12 amino acids. V lost 6 bases and J lost 5, with 8 bases in between. Germline values: CDR1 MGHRA, CDR2 YSYEKL. This CDR3 reads CASRETNNEQFF. CDR3 in DNA: TGCGCCAGCAGGGAGACGAACAATGAGCAGTTCTTC.

Concerning this clone: At one end, the junction sequence differs from germline, possibly due to a read error. V gene TRBV6-1 combines with J gene TRBJ1-1; D is uncertain. The CDR3 is 16 amino acids. CDR1 is MNHNS and CDR2 is SASEGT in the germline V gene. CDR3: CASREGARSVNTEAFF. The CDR3 coding sequence is TGTGCCAGCAGGGAAGGTGCACGTTCCGTGAACACTGAAGCTTTCTTT.

This chain connects TRBV25-1 to TRBJ2-1; 7 nucleotides match TRBD1. The ends lost 6 bases at V and 5 bases at J; junction bases unmatched: 16. Germline assignment: CDR1 MGHDK and CDR2 SYGVNS. The CDR3 consists of 17 residues. The CDR3 DNA reads as TGTGCCAGCAGCGATCGTAAACAGGGGACGCCAGACAATGAGCAGTTCTTC. As protein: CASSDRKQGTPDNEQFF.

V is TRBV2 and J is TRBJ2-5, with D unclear. The V end was cut by 1 base, the J end by 3 bases, with 6 bases between. There are 13 residues in the CDR3. Germline V gene data show CDR1 as SNHLY and CDR2 as FYNNEI. CDR3 protein: CASSEGQEETQYF. CDR3 DNA: TGTGCCAGCAGTGAAGGGCAGGAAGAGACCCAGTACTTC.

This clone was counted between two and nine times. This chain links TRBV6-1 with TRBJ2-7; TRBD2 agrees at 9 bases. The V segment lost 0 bases and the J segment 2 bases; nucleotides outside the gene matches: 5. CDR3 size: 16 residues. Germline CDR1 and CDR2: MNHNS and SASEGT. CDR3 residues: CASSEAWLAGPYEQYF. DNA for the CDR3: TGTGCCAGCAGTGAAGCGTGGCTAGCGGGACCCTACGAGCAGTACTTC.

The genes are TRBV28 and TRBJ2-2; D might be TRBD1 (6 bases). The germline V gene has CDR1 MDHEN and CDR2 SYDVKM. CDR3 length: 15 residues. V was pared by 8 bases and J by 5 bases, with 18 bases between. CDR3 loop: CASVFRGRYTGELFF. The CDR3 region has the DNA TGTGCCAGCGTTTTCAGGGGTAGATATACCGGGGAGCTGTTTTTT.

This clone has a single count. The V gene is TRBV11-3, the J gene TRBJ2-1, with TRBD2 identical over 13 bases. CDR1 is SGHNT and CDR2 is YENEEA in the germline V gene. Germline trimming cut 5 bases from V and 7 bases from J; bases unmatched to any gene: 5. The CDR3 extends over 15 amino acids. CDR3 residues: CASSTGTSGMNEQFF. In DNA, the CDR3 is TGTGCCAGCAGCACCGGGACTAGCGGGATGAATGAGCAGTTCTTC.